There are a few counts of the clone carrying this TCR beta chain. Its specificity is unknown. The data stem from a study of CD8+ T cells in alopecia areata. Treatment: oral pan-JAK inhibitor, 5-10 mg twice daily. Extraction of RNA preceded its reverse transcription into cDNA, which served as the sequencing template. The assay was immunoSEQ multiplex PCR, and TCRdb's table has in-frame clones only and misses some. Here the sample spans about 200,000 clones, 60% being singletons. The CDR3 is made up of 14 amino acids. Trimming took off 3 bases at V and 10 bases at J, with 16 bases between the two ends. Germline V gene sequence: CDR1 SGHTA, CDR2 FQGNSA. Broader study findings: Researchers report lesional scalp, most notably alopecia totalis/universalis, outstripped normal scalp in clonality. Whether baseline CD8+ expansion is linked to response remains uncertain, given a single nonresponder. Tofacitinib delivered significant drops in scalp clonality and in expanded CD8+ clones among the top 100.

The rearrangement links TRBV7-2 to TRBJ2-1; D is undetermined. The receptor comes from a human donor with alopecia areata. The material was CD4+ T cells sorted from blood, obtained at week 4, from a patient treated with tofacitinib. The CDR3 region has the DNA TGTGCCAGCAGCTTCACCGGTACGGTGAGCGAGCAGTTCTTC. Translated: CASSFTGTVSEQFF.